The table lists the clone carrying this TCR beta chain with a few counts. The time point: newly diagnosed GD, antithyroid drugs for less than 3 months. Researchers made the TCR library from RNA that was extracted from PBMCs. This entry comes from a study of regulatory T cells in long-lasting Graves disease. Looking at the study overall: The study enrolled newly diagnosed Graves' patients on antithyroid drugs under 3 months.

HTBI primers from iRepertoire and Arm-PCR of CDR3 regions yielded the TCR beta libraries. TCRdb recomputed calls from the multiplex PCR reads with MiXCR, one row per CDR3 protein. This table holds hundreds of thousands of distinct CDR3 sequences, 15% to 20% found once. The CDR3 extends over 15 amino acids. CDR1 is SGHTA, CDR2 FQGTGA, per germline. The V and J ends lost 4 bases and 5 bases respectively, with 17 bases between them. These sequences were also reported in another study, on T cells in Graves' hyperthyroidism and ophthalmopathy. This second study notes: For the diagnoses, clinical symptoms, serum thyroxine and TRAb, thyroid ultrasound and orbital computed tomography were used. HTBI primers were employed in a first-round RT-PCR of the TCR CDR3.

The sample here was peripheral blood mononuclear cells (PBMCs), taken at new diagnosis, from a patient treated with antithyroid drugs. The receptor comes from a woman in her 30s with Graves disease. The chain uses TRBV7-3 and TRBJ1-2; D remains unclear. Here the CDR3 reads CASSSQMSLLYGYTF. As DNA, the CDR3 is TGTGCCAGCAGCTCCCAAATGTCCCTATTATATGGCTACACCTTC.